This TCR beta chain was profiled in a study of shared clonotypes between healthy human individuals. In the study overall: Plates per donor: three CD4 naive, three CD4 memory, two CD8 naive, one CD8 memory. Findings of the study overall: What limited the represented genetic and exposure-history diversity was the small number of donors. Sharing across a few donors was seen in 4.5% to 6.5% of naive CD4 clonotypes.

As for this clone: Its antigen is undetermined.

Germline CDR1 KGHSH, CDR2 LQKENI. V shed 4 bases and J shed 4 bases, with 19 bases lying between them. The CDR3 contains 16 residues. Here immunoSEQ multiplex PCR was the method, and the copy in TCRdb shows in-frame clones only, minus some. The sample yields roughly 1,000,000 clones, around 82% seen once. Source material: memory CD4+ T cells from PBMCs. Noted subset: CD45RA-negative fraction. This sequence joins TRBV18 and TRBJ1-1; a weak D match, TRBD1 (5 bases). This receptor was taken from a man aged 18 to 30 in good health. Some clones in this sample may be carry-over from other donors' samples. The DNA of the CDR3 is TGTGCCAGCTCACAGGGGCAGCCGGGCGTAGTCACTGAAGCTTTCTTT. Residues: CASSQGQPGVVTEAFF. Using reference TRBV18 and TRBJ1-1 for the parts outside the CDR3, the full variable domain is NAGVMQNPRHLVRRRGQEARLRCSPMKGHSHVYWYRQLPEEGLKFMVYLQKENIIDESGMPKERFSAEFPKEGPSILRIQQVVRGDSAAYFCASSQGQPGVVTEAFFGQGTRLTVV.